What follows describes a single T cell receptor beta chain. Cohort placement rested on clinical history that participants reported themselves. The data were taken from a study of blood T cell repertoires in COVID-19. In the study overall: The analysed material was cDNA or gDNA that came from T cells, B-cell-depleted T cells, or PBMCs.

Original methodology: Estimation of nucleated cell counts relied on the amplification of reference gene primers. Libraries were prepared by immunoSEQ multiplex PCR; TCRdb keeps only in-frame clonotypes and omits some of them. The V and J calls and clone size come from that table; D and trimming were worked out from the DNA. The sample has about 230,000 clones; approximately 89% are singletons. Sequencing used PBMCs or T cells enriched from blood (not recorded which). This TCR was recovered from a woman aged 40 to 50 with acute COVID-19.

The DNA for the CDR3 is TGTGCCAGCAGTGACGACAGAGACAACACTGAAGCTTTCTTT. This encodes CASSDDRDNTEAFF. The V and J genes are TRBV2 and TRBJ1-1, with a weak D call TRBD1 (5 bases). The CDR3 is 14 residues long. Germline V CDR1 and CDR2: SNHLY, FYNNEI. With 3 bases removed from V and 2 bases from J, the gap between germline ends came to 10 bases.